These 2 T cell receptor beta chains share one sample of origin, sequenced in a study of T cells after yellow fever vaccination. Each CDR3 protein is one row after TCRdb ran MiXCR on the 5' RACE reads. Here the sample spans more than 300,000 distinct CDR3 sequences, about 6.9% being singletons. This sample comprised PBMCs, obtained more than 40 days after the first yellow fever vaccination. These receptors were collected from a man aged 18 to 29 who received the YFV17D yellow fever vaccine.

This chain uses TRBV11-2 with TRBJ2-1; TRBD1 or TRBD2 may be the D gene (6 bases each). CDR1 is SGHAT and CDR2 is FQNNGV in the germline V gene. V lost 3 bases, J lost 6 bases, and 18 bases lay in between. The CDR3 totals 16 residues. The CDR3 loop reads CASSLGRRGDGNEQFF. The CDR3, as DNA: TGTGCCAGCAGCTTGGGGAGGAGGGGGGACGGCAATGAGCAGTTCTTC.

The rearrangement uses TRBV19 and TRBJ2-3; 9 positions agree with TRBD2. The J segment lost 0 bases and the V segment lost 5 bases, leaving 3 bases of the junction unmatched. CDR1 is LNHDA, CDR2 SQIVND, per germline (reference sequence). This CDR3 spans 15 amino acids. Here the CDR3 reads CASSVTSGSTDTQYF. Here the CDR3 DNA reads TGTGCCAGTAGTGTGACTAGCGGCAGCACAGATACGCAGTATTTT.